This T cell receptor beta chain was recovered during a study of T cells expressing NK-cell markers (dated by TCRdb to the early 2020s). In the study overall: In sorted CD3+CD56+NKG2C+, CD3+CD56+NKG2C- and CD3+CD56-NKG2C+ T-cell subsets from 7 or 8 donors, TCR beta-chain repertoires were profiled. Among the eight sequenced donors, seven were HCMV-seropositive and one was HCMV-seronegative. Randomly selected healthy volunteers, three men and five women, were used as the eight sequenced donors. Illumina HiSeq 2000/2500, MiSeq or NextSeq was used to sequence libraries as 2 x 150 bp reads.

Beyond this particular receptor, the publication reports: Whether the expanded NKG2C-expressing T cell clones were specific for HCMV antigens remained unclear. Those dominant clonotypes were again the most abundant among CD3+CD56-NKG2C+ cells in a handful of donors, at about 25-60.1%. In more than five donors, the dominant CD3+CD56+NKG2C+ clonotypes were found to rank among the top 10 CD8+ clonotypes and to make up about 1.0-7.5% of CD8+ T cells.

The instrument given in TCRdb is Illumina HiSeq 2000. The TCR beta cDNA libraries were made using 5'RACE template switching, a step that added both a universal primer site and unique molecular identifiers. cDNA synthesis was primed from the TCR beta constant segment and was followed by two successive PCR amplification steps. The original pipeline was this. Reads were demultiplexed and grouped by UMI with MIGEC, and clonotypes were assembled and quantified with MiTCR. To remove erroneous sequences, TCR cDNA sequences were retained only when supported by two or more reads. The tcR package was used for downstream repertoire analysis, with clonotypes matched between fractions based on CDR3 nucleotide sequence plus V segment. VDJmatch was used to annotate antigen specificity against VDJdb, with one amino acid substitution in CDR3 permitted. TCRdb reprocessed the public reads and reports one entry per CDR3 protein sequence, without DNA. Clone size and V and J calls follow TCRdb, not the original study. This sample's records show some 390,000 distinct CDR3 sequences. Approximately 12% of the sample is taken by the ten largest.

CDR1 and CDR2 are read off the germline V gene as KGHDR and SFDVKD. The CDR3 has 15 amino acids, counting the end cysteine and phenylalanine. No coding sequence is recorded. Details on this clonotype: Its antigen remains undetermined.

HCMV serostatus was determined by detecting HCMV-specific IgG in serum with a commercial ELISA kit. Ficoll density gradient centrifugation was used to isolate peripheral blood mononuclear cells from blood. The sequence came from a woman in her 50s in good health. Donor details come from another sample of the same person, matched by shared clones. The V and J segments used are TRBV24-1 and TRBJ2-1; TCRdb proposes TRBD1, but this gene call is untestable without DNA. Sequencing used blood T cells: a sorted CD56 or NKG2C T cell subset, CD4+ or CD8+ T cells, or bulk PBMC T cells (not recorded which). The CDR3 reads CATSDFGQGGDEQFF.